The 28 T cell receptor beta chains below come from one sample, sequenced in a study of blood T cells in healthy people across ages (dated by TCRdb to about 2015). Library preparation was by 5' RACE. The run used an Illumina HiSeq 2500. A second PCR of roughly 7 to 12 cycles was run with a J-beta primer mix and a sample-barcoded 5' primer. TCRdb took the public reads, trimmed them with fastp at Q25, ran MiXCR for clone calling and kept in-frame beta chains. Every distinct CDR3 protein forms one entry, paired with its most common genes and DNA. Present in this sample are around 850,000 distinct CDR3 sequences, around 36% of which were seen just once. The top ten hold over 10% of the sample. The sample consisted of blood. These receptors all come from a man aged 18 to 29 in good health.

This clonotype was found a few times. The rearrangement links TRBV6-2 or TRBV6-3 to TRBJ1-1, with D perhaps TRBD1 (6 bases). This CDR3 has 16 residues. Germline V gene sequence: CDR1 MNHEY, CDR2 SVGEGT. V gave up 5 bases and J gave up 5 bases, with 21 bases separating them. CDR3: CASSKPGHPTLTEAFF. CDR3 in DNA: TGTGCCAGCAGTAAACCGGGACATCCCACTTTAACTGAAGCTTTCTTT.

The chain employs TRBV10-3 and TRBJ2-4; TRBD1 matches 11 bases. Judging by the DNA end, TRBJ2-5 fits better; the J call may be wrong. Per germline, CDR1 ENHRY and CDR2 SYGVKD. CDR3 length: 16 residues. CDR3: CAIRDSGTGGGETQYF. The CDR3 region has the DNA TGTGCCATCAGGGACTCCGGGACAGGGGGAGGGGAGACCCAGTACTTC.

A word on this clonotype: A much larger clone differs from this one at a single base, so this may be a read error. This sequence joins TRBV21-1 and TRBJ2-7; TRBD1, as called in the table, went unchecked against the DNA. Judging by the DNA end, TRBJ2-5 fits better; the J call may be wrong. TRBV21-1 is reported as a pseudogene. The length of the CDR3 is 14 residues. CDR3: CASSKGTTRETQYF. CDR3 sequence (DNA): TGTGCCAGCAGCAAGGGGACAACTCGTGAGACCCAGTACTTC.

This clonotype came up many times. The rearrangement links TRBV12-3 or TRBV12-4 to TRBJ1-5; D ambiguous. The CDR3 length is 15 residues. V lost 3 bases, J lost 1 base, and 10 bases lay in between. The CDR3 loop reads CASSFSRGSNQPQHF. The CDR3 nucleotides read TGTGCCAGCAGTTTTAGTCGTGGGAGCAATCAGCCCCAGCATTTT.

This sequence joins TRBV9 and TRBJ2-7, with D maybe TRBD2 (5 bases). The J call may be wrong; the DNA end is better matched by TRBJ2-5. CDR1 and CDR2 from the germline V gene are SGDLS and YYNGEE. The CDR3 extends over 15 amino acids. CDR3 protein: CASSVVASSAETQYF. The CDR3, as DNA: TGTGCCAGCAGCGTAGTTGCCAGTAGCGCGGAGACCCAGTACTTC.

The V call is TRBV7-2, the J call TRBJ1-1, with 10 bases lining up with TRBD1. Germline CDR1 reads SGHTA; CDR2 reads FQGNSA. The J segment lost 6 bases and the V segment lost 4 bases, leaving 8 bases of the junction unmatched. CDR3 length: 15 amino acids. This CDR3 is CASSSKDRGFAEAFF. CDR3 coding DNA: TGTGCCAGCAGCTCCAAGGACAGGGGGTTCGCTGAAGCTTTCTTT.

CDR3 nucleotides: TGCGCCAGCAGCTTGGTTACGGGGCGGCCACCTTCTAGCACAGATACGCAGTATTTT. Residues: CASSLVTGRPPSSTDTQYF. This chain uses TRBV5-1 with TRBJ2-3, with D perhaps matching TRBD1 or TRBD2 (5 bases each). The CDR3 is made up of 19 amino acids. V was clipped by 0 bases and J by 0 bases, with 20 bases between them. Germline CDR1 is SGHRS and CDR2 is YFSETQ.

The chain couples TRBV6-2 or TRBV6-3 to TRBJ2-7, with D hard to call. Germline V CDR1 and CDR2: MNHEY, SVGEGT. The CDR3 is made up of 14 amino acids. Trimming removed 2 bases at V and 0 bases at J, with 8 bases between. The CDR3 coding sequence is TGTGCCAGCAGTTACAGACCTCCCTCCTACGAGCAGTACTTC. Amino acid sequence: CASSYRPPSYEQYF.

This clonotype was observed a handful of times. V and J are TRBV7-6 and TRBJ2-3; 13 nucleotides agree with TRBD2. From germline, CDR1 is SGHVS and CDR2 FNYEAQ. Trimming cost V 5 bases and J 2 bases; bases outside gene matches: 7. This CDR3 has 17 residues. CDR3: CASSPRTSGGHTDTQYF. The CDR3, as DNA: TGTGCCAGCAGCCCGAGGACTAGCGGGGGACACACAGATACGCAGTATTTT.

The chain combines TRBV6-5 with TRBJ1-3; tentatively, D is TRBD1 (6 bases). Looked up from germline, CDR1 is MNHEY and CDR2 is SVGAGI. The CDR3 length is 15 residues. V lost 6 bases to trimming and J lost 1 base, with 13 bases between them. The CDR3 sequence is CASRPTGSSGNTIYF. The CDR3 nucleotides read TGTGCCAGCAGGCCTACAGGGAGTTCTGGAAACACCATATATTTT.

This clonotype has just a few counts. V is TRBV7-8 and J is TRBJ1-1; D is possibly TRBD1 (5 bases). The germline V and J ends were trimmed by 5 bases and 5 bases, with 18 bases remaining between them. The germline V gene has CDR1 SGHVS and CDR2 FQNEAQ. The CDR3 is 15 residues long. The CDR3 region has the DNA TGTGCCAGCAGCCCTGGCACCGCTACAGGAACTGAAGCTTTCTTT. Amino acid sequence: CASSPGTATGTEAFF.

In its sample, this clonotype was seen a few times. This chain joins TRBV29-1 and TRBJ2-7; D is unclear. V shed 5 bases and J shed 4 bases, with 9 bases lying between them. There are 11 residues in the CDR3. Germline values: CDR1 SQVTM, CDR2 ANQGSEA. CDR3 nucleotide sequence: TGCAGCGTTAAACCCGGGTACGAGCAGTACTTC. Translating it yields CSVKPGYEQYF.

The chain joins TRBV3-1 to TRBJ2-7; 7 nucleotides agree with TRBD1. From germline, CDR1 is LGHDT and CDR2 YNNKEL (reference sequence). CDR3 length: 16 amino acids. V lost 1 base and J lost 7; bases outside the gene matches: 13. Here the CDR3 reads CASSQVPGGLVNEQYF. The CDR3 bases are TGTGCCAGCAGCCAAGTGCCAGGGGGATTGGTCAATGAGCAGTACTTC.

The V and J genes are TRBV6-5 and TRBJ2-3, with 7 bases identical to TRBD2. The CDR3 has 17 residues. Germline V CDR1 and CDR2: MNHEY, SVGAGI. Losses at the gene ends were 0 bases for V and 0 bases for J; bases not matched to a gene: 6. The chain's CDR3 is CASSYSRSSGSTDTQYF. The CDR3, as DNA: TGTGCCAGCAGTTACTCGAGGTCTAGCGGAAGCACAGATACGCAGTATTTT.

This clonotype has just a few counts. The rearrangement links TRBV18 to TRBJ2-5; D not resolved. Germline-derived CDR1 and CDR2 are KGHSH and LQKENI. CDR3 size: 15 residues. V shed 3 bases and J shed 4 bases, with 15 bases lying between them. CDR3 in DNA: TGTGCCAGCTCACCGATCCGGGCCGTAATAGAGACCCAGTACTTC. Its translation is CASSPIRAVIETQYF.

CDR3 sequence reads: CASSQTRGGDTEAFF. The CDR3 nucleotides read TGTGCCAGCAGCCAAACCAGGGGTGGGGACACTGAAGCTTTCTTT. The chain is built from TRBV16 and TRBJ1-1, with D possibly being TRBD1 (6 bases). This CDR3 contains 15 residues. V dropped 2 bases and J dropped 3 bases, with 13 bases sitting between them. In germline, CDR1 is KGHSY, CDR2 FQNENV.

This clonotype showed up just a few times. The chain has TRBV30 and TRBJ2-7; 11 bases are shared with TRBD1. CDR1 and CDR2 (germline): GTSNPN, SVGIG (reference sequence). The CDR3 runs to 14 residues. Trimming removed 4 bases from V and 2 bases from J; junction bases left unmatched: 4. The CDR3 coding sequence is TGTGCCTGGACTCCGGGACAGGGGGCCTACGAGCAGTACTTC. It specifies CAWTPGQGAYEQYF.

This clonotype showed up just a few times. The chain is built from TRBV7-2 and TRBJ2-6; D is unclear. The CDR3 is made up of 12 amino acids. The germline V gene has CDR1 SGHTA and CDR2 FQGNSA. Deletions cut 10 bases from V and 0 bases from J, with 4 bases between. This CDR3 reads CATNSGANVLTF. The CDR3 coding sequence is TGTGCCACTAACTCTGGGGCCAACGTCCTGACTTTC.

The rearrangement joins TRBV4-1 to TRBJ1-6, with D maybe TRBD1 (5 bases). Germline CDR1 MGHRA, CDR2 YSYEKL. V was cut by 5 bases and J by 6 bases, with 17 bases left in between. The CDR3 loop spans 16 amino acids. For the CDR3, the DNA is TGCGCCAGCAGCTTGACAGTTTTTGGAGGTAATTCACCCCTCCACTTT. This gives the protein CASSLTVFGGNSPLHF.

The gene calls are TRBV12-3 or TRBV12-4 and TRBJ2-4; D is possibly TRBD1 (6 bases). With the DNA end fitting TRBJ2-5 better, the J assignment may be wrong. The CDR3 is made up of 16 amino acids. The CDR3 DNA sequence: TGTGCCAGCAGTTTATGGGCCAGGGGATATCAAGAGACCCAGTACTTC. Its translation: CASSLWARGYQETQYF.

This clonotype showed up just a few times. This chain connects TRBV10-3 to TRBJ2-1; D is possibly TRBD1 (5 bases). The DNA end favors TRBJ2-7, so the J call may be wrong. Per the germline V gene, CDR1 is ENHRY and CDR2 is SYGVKD. The CDR3 contains 13 residues. The CDR3 region has the DNA TGTGCCATCCGCACAGGCATCGACAATGAGCAGTACTTC. Amino acids: CAIRTGIDNEQYF.

A word on this clonotype: At one end the junction does not follow the germline gene, possibly because of a read error. V gene TRBV20-1 combines with J gene TRBJ2-3, with 8 bases identical to TRBD1. This CDR3 contains 13 residues. Germline V CDR1 and CDR2: DFQATT, SNEGSKA (reference sequence). CDR3 protein: CGAQRTGRDTQYF. The CDR3 nucleotides read TGCGGTGCTCAACGGACAGGGAGGGATACGCAGTATTTT.

The chain recombines TRBV12-3 or TRBV12-4 with TRBJ2-4, with D hard to call. The DNA end favors TRBJ2-7, so the J call may be wrong. The CDR3 contains 14 residues. CDR3: CASSLGAEFYEQYF. As DNA, the CDR3 is TGTGCCAGCAGTTTAGGTGCGGAATTTTACGAGCAGTACTTC.

The chain is built from TRBV7-2 and TRBJ2-5; tentatively, D is TRBD1 (6 bases). V shed 5 bases and J shed 1 base, with 17 bases lying between them. This CDR3 has 16 residues. Germline CDR1 SGHTA, CDR2 FQGNSA. CDR3 nucleotide sequence: TGTGCCAGCAGCGCAAATAGTGGGGGCCCCCAAGAGACCCAGTACTTC. It specifies CASSANSGGPQETQYF.

The rearrangement joins TRBV12-3 or TRBV12-4 to TRBJ2-4; D is undetermined. This CDR3 comprises 14 residues. The V end was cut by 3 bases, the J end by 13 bases, with 19 bases between. CDR3 DNA: TGTGCCAGCAGTTTTGGCAGCCTGTACAATGAGCAGTACTTC. This encodes CASSFGSLYNEQYF.

This clonotype was counted many times. V usage is TRBV12-3 or TRBV12-4 and J usage is TRBJ2-7, with D possibly TRBD2 on 6 matching bases. This CDR3 spans 14 amino acids. Trimming shortened V by 5 bases and J by 0 bases, and 11 bases separated the two germline ends. CDR3 in DNA: TGTGCCAGCAGTCCCGGAGGGAACTCCTACGAGCAGTACTTC. This encodes CASSPGGNSYEQYF.

The CDR3 sequence is CSASPGLYNEQFF. The CDR3 DNA is TGCAGTGCTAGCCCGGGGCTTTACAATGAGCAGTTCTTC. This chain connects TRBV20-1 to TRBJ2-1; the D gene could be TRBD1 or TRBD2 (5 bases each). Trimming removed 3 bases from V and 4 bases from J, with 10 bases in between. The CDR3 covers 13 residues. CDR1 is DFQATT and CDR2 is SNEGSKA in the germline V gene (reference sequence).

On this clonotype: Just one base apart from a much larger clone, this may be a read error. The V call is TRBV12-3 or TRBV12-4, the J call TRBJ2-4; TRBD2 matches 7 bases. V lost 5 bases to trimming and J lost 5 bases; unmatched junction nucleotides: 6. The CDR3 has 14 residues. CDR3 loop: CASSVTSDQNIQYF. DNA for the CDR3: TGTGCCAGCAGTGTCACTAGCGACCAAAACATTCAGTACTTC.